Following are 8 T cell receptor beta chains from one sample sequenced in a study of blood T cell repertoires in COVID-19. Libraries were prepared by immunoSEQ multiplex PCR; TCRdb keeps only in-frame clonotypes and omits some of them. The repertoire holds fewer than 300,000 clones, with less than 90% as singletons. Material for sequencing was peripheral blood. Receptors originate from a woman aged 25 to 45 with COVID-19, enrolled during active disease.

This clone was recorded at least ten times. The genes are TRBV5-1 and TRBJ1-5; 7 bases line up with TRBD1. Trimming removed 4 bases from V and 3 bases from J; junction bases left unmatched: 4. CDR1 SGHRS and CDR2 YFSETQ come from the germline V gene. The CDR3 contains 14 residues. The CDR3 sequence is CASSQTGINQPQHF. In DNA, the CDR3 is TGCGCCAGCAGCCAGACAGGGATCAATCAGCCCCAGCATTTT.

The V call is TRBV3-1 (or the pseudogene TRBV3-2), the J call TRBJ2-2, with D possibly being TRBD2 (6 bases). The CDR3 is 12 amino acids. The V end lost 4 bases, the J end lost 8 bases, and 8 bases lay between the germline ends. Germline lookup yields CDR1 LGHDT and CDR2 YNNKEL (reference sequence). CDR3 amino acids: CASSRLGGELFF. CDR3 DNA: TGTGCCAGCAGCCGACTAGGAGGGGAGCTGTTTTTT.

This clone was seen a single time. V and J are TRBV10-1 and TRBJ2-1; D might be TRBD1 (6 bases). CDR1 WNHNN and CDR2 SYGVQD come from the germline V gene (reference sequence). Trimming cost V 6 bases and J 6 bases, with 15 bases left between them. This CDR3 is 14 amino acids long. CDR3: CASSPPGVGNEQFF. For the CDR3, the DNA is TGCGCCAGCAGCCCCCCAGGGGTGGGCAATGAGCAGTTCTTC.

The V call is TRBV2, the J call TRBJ1-2; TRBD1 aligns across 9 bases. The CDR3 is 14 residues long. The germline V gene has CDR1 SNHLY and CDR2 FYNNEI. V was pared by 5 bases and J by 4 bases, with 5 bases of the junction left unmatched. The chain's CDR3 is CASSPRTGAYGYTF. CDR3 in DNA: TGTGCCAGCAGTCCTAGGACAGGGGCCTATGGCTACACCTTC.

The V gene is TRBV7-8, the J gene TRBJ2-3; a weak D match, TRBD2 (6 bases). V lost 5 bases and J lost 1, with 19 bases in between. The CDR3 has 17 amino acids. Germline loops: CDR1 SGHVS, CDR2 FQNEAQ. The CDR3 DNA reads TGTGCCAGCAGCAAAAGCGATCTAGCGTCTCGCACAGATACGCAGTATTTT. Translated, it gives CASSKSDLASRTDTQYF.

This chain joins TRBV6-6 and TRBJ2-3; D ambiguous. The V and J ends lost 0 bases and 0 bases respectively, with 10 bases between them. Germline values: CDR1 MNHNY, CDR2 SVGAGI (reference sequence). This CDR3 is built from 16 residues. Here the CDR3 reads CASSYSYTSSTDTQYF. The CDR3 DNA is TGTGCCAGCAGTTACTCGTATACATCTAGCACAGATACGCAGTATTTT.

The V gene is TRBV6-1, the J gene TRBJ2-3; D remains ambiguous. Trimming took off 3 bases at V and 1 base at J, with 5 bases between the two ends. The germline CDR1 and CDR2 sequences are MNHNS and SASEGT. The CDR3 contains 13 residues. The CDR3 bases are TGTGCCAGCAGTGATACTGGCACAGATACGCAGTATTTT. It yields the protein CASSDTGTDTQYF.

The chain recombines TRBV2 with TRBJ2-2, with 10 nucleotides matching TRBD2. Germline V gives CDR1 SNHLY, CDR2 FYNNEI. V gave up 5 bases and J gave up 5 bases; unmatched junction bases: 5. This CDR3 comprises 15 residues. The DNA of the CDR3 is TGTGCCAGCAGTTTAGCGGGGGGAGGAACCGGGGAGCTGTTTTTT. As protein: CASSLAGGGTGELFF.